This T cell receptor beta chain is from a study of technical replicates of blood from a handful of donors. Repertoires were generated with immunoSEQ multiplex PCR, while TCRdb's copy carries only in-frame clones and drops some. The sample records 65,000 to 90,000 clones, around 93% being singletons. Per the germline V gene, CDR1 is SGDLS and CDR2 is YYNGEE. Germline trimming cut 0 bases from V and 2 bases from J; bases unmatched to any gene: 3. The CDR3 has 15 residues. The chain has TRBV9 and TRBJ2-7; 9 positions match TRBD2. The receptor comes from a human donor in good health. The sample consisted of T cells isolated from PBMCs. CDR3 DNA: TGTGCCAGCAGCGTAGGGTCTAGCGGGACCTACGAGCAGTACTTC. This codes for CASSVGSSGTYEQYF. The whole variable domain, remainder taken from reference TRBV9 and TRBJ2-7, is DSGVTQTPKHLITATGQRVTLRCSPRSGDLSVYWYQQSLDQGLQFLIQYYNGEERAKGNILERFSAQQFPDLHSELNLSSLELGDSALYFCASSVGSSGTYEQYFGPGTRLTVT.